This T cell receptor (beta chain) derives from a study of CD8 T cells in ankylosing spondylitis. Study-wide results and limits: In reactive arthritis synovial fluid and blood, some motif variants had been reported before. Matched synovial fluid from ankylosing spondylitis patients was reported to be enriched for disease-linked clones. Relatively scarce in peripheral blood, disease-linked clones were CD8+. Typical of ankylosing spondylitis blood, it appeared, was a TCR beta motif of under 10 highly homologous variants.

This clonotype was seen repeatedly, ten times or more. Its antigen remains unidentified. Quantitative molecular-barcoded 5'-RACE generated the TCR beta libraries. TCRdb reprocessed the 5' RACE reads with MiXCR, giving one entry per CDR3 protein. The sample gives a few hundred thousand distinct CDR3 sequences, around 17% of which show up once; approximately 46% is in the top ten. Trimming took off 2 bases at V and 8 bases at J, with 19 bases between the two ends. The CDR3 is made up of 15 amino acids. Looked up from germline, CDR1 is SGDLS and CDR2 is YYNGEE. The origin of this receptor is a male donor with ankylosing spondylitis. The sample taken for sequencing was blood, either unsorted or a sorted T cell fraction (not recorded which). The chain employs TRBV9 and TRBJ1-1; TRBD1 is a possible D gene (5 bases). The CDR3 nucleotides read TGTGCCAGCAGCGTTGGGGCGTACTACGGGTCGGAAGCTTTCTTT. Its protein product is CASSVGAYYGSEAFF.